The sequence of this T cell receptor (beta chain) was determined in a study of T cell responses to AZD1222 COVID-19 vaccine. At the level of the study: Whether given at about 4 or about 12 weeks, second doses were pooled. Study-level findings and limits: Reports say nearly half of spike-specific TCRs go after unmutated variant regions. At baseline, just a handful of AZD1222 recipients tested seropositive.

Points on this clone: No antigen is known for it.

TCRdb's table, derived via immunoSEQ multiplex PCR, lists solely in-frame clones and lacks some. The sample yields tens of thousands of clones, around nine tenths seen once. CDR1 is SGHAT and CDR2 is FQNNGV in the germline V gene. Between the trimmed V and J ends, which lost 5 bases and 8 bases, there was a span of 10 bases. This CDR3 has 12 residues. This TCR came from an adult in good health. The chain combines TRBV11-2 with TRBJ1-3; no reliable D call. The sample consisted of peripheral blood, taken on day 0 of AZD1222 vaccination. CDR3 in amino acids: CASSPPADTIYF. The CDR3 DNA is TGTGCCAGCAGCCCCCCGGCGGACACCATATATTTT. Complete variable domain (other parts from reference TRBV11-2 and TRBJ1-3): EAGVAQSPRYKIIEKRQSVAFWCNPISGHATLYWYQQILGQGPKLLIQFQNNGVVDDSQLPKDRFSAERLKGVDSTLKIQPAKLEDSAVYLCASSPPADTIYFGEGSWLTVV.